The 21 T cell receptor beta chains listed next were all sequenced from one sample in a study of blood T cell repertoires in COVID-19 (dated by TCRdb to 2018 to 2021). The library was produced with the immunoSEQ multiplex PCR assay. In its TCRdb copy, this immuneACCESS table keeps in-frame sequences only and misses some clones. Where compared with another copy, unresolved V genes explain less than half of these, and the others have no known cause. The sample records 380,000 or so clones, 85% to 90% of which are singletons. 0.97% of the sample rests with the top ten. Input material: PBMCs or T cells enriched from blood (not recorded which). The receptors come from a woman in her twenties or thirties with acute COVID-19.

The rearrangement links TRBV9 to TRBJ2-2; D perhaps matches TRBD1 (6 bases). The V end was cut by 3 bases, the J end by 8 bases, with 26 bases between. The germline V gene encodes CDR1 SGDLS and CDR2 YYNGEE. The CDR3 is made up of 18 amino acids. The CDR3 nucleotides are TGTGCCAGCAGCGGGACGCCAACAAGGAGAGGGGGAACAGGGGAGCTGTTTTTT. It specifies CASSGTPTRRGGTGELFF.

V and J are TRBV7-2 and TRBJ2-2; 7 bases map to TRBD1. The CDR3 is made up of 16 amino acids. V lost 7 bases, J lost 0 bases, and 8 bases stayed unmatched. Germline lookup yields CDR1 SGHTA and CDR2 FQGNSA. This CDR3 reads CASIRQGSANTGELFF. CDR3 nucleotide sequence: TGTGCCAGCATCAGACAGGGTAGCGCGAACACCGGGGAGCTGTTTTTT. The full variable domain, in which reference TRBV7-2 and TRBJ2-2 provide the parts outside the CDR3, is GAGVSQSPSNKVTEKGKDVELRCDPISGHTALYWYRQSLGQGLEFLIYFQGNSAPDKSGLPSDRFSAERTGGSVSTLTIQRTQQEDSAVYLCASIRQGSANTGELFFGEGSRLTVL.

For this clone: Relative to the germline gene, one junction end is altered; a read error may explain this. This rearrangement joins TRBV2 to TRBJ1-5; no clear D. The CDR3 totals 13 residues. Germline lookup yields CDR1 SNHLY and CDR2 FYNNEI. The CDR3: CASCEEAAQPQHF. The CDR3 DNA sequence: TGTGCCAGCTGTGAGGAGGCGGCTCAGCCCCAGCATTTT.

V is TRBV7-2 and J is TRBJ2-1; maybe TRBD2 (6 bases). The CDR3 covers 14 residues. V dropped 3 bases and J dropped 4 bases, with 10 bases sitting between them. The germline V gene encodes CDR1 SGHTA and CDR2 FQGNSA. The CDR3 DNA follows: TGTGCCAGCAGCTTGTTACTAGCATACAATGAGCAGTTCTTC. This codes for CASSLLLAYNEQFF. The full variable domain, completed using reference TRBV7-2 and TRBJ2-1, is GAGVSQSPSNKVTEKGKDVELRCDPISGHTALYWYRQSLGQGLEFLIYFQGNSAPDKSGLPSDRFSAERTGGSVSTLTIQRTQQEDSAVYLCASSLLLAYNEQFFGPGTRLTVL.

CDR3 DNA sequence: TGTGCCAGCAGTGAGGACCCGATGGGACTAGCGGGGGACCTCAGCACAGATACGCAGTATTTT. Protein: CASSEDPMGLAGDLSTDTQYF. The rearrangement links TRBV27 to TRBJ2-3; 14 bases are a match to TRBD2. This CDR3 contains 21 residues. Germline CDR1 reads MNHEY; CDR2 reads SMNVEV (reference sequence). V trimming: 5 bases; J trimming: 0 bases; junction bases outside the gene matches: 16.

Only one count was recorded for this clone. The J gene is TRBJ2-4, the V gene TRBV4-1; weak D call: TRBD2 (7 bases). The CDR3 spans 16 residues. V gave up 4 bases and J gave up 2 bases, with 15 bases separating them. Germline V gene lookup returns CDR1 MGHRA and CDR2 YSYEKL. The CDR3 nucleotides are TGCGCCAGCAGCCCGTACGCGGGGGCACCCAAAAACATTCAGTACTTC. Amino acid sequence: CASSPYAGAPKNIQYF.

CDR3 bases: TGTGCCAGCAGCTTGGGACTAGGTGTAGATACGCAGTATTTT. Translated, it gives CASSLGLGVDTQYF. The V call is TRBV7-8, the J call TRBJ2-3; 8 bases match TRBD2. The CDR3 is 14 residues long. Germline V gene lookup returns CDR1 SGHVS and CDR2 FQNEAQ. Trimming removed 3 bases from V and 5 bases from J; junction bases left unmatched: 4. The variable domain in full, with the rest retrieved from reference TRBV7-8 and TRBJ2-3, is GAGVSQSPRYKVAKRGQDVALRCDPISGHVSLFWYQQALGQGPEFLTYFQNEAQLDKSGLPSDRFFAERPEGSVSTLKIQRTQQEDSAVYLCASSLGLGVDTQYFGPGTRLTVL.

V and J are TRBV6-5 and TRBJ1-2, with a tentative D call TRBD1 (5 bases). The CDR3 sequence is 15 residues long. Germline CDR1 and CDR2: MNHEY and SVGAGI. Trimming took off 6 bases at V and 6 bases at J, with 20 bases between the two ends. CDR3 sequence (DNA): TGTGCCAGCAGCCCCTGGGCGCTCCAGGGCAATGGCTACACCTTC. This gives the protein CASSPWALQGNGYTF.

The chain employs TRBV5-1 and TRBJ2-7, with D unresolved. This CDR3 has 8 residues. Germline V gene lookup returns CDR1 SGHRS and CDR2 YFSETQ. The CDR3 region has the DNA TGCGCCAGCAGCTCCCCTTTAGTC. Translating gives CASSSPLV.

This clone was recorded only once. The chain couples TRBV24-1 to TRBJ1-5; tentatively, D is TRBD1 (6 bases). The CDR3 runs to 16 residues. V dropped 3 bases and J dropped 5 bases, with 16 bases sitting between them. Per the germline V gene, CDR1 is KGHDR and CDR2 is SFDVKD. The CDR3 DNA is TGTGCCACCAGTGATCCCTCGAGAGGGGGATATCAGCCCCAGCATTTT. Protein: CATSDPSRGGYQPQHF.

The chain carries TRBV3-1 (or the pseudogene TRBV3-2) and TRBJ2-3; D ambiguous. The CDR3 is 14 residues long. V was clipped by 1 base and J by 6 bases, with 11 bases between them. Germline CDR1 LGHDT, CDR2 YNNKEL (reference sequence). The chain's CDR3 is CASSQVGVLDTQYF. The CDR3 nucleotides read TGTGCCAGCAGCCAAGTTGGAGTATTGGATACGCAGTATTTT.

V is TRBV5-8 and J is TRBJ1-2, with D hard to call. The CDR3 has 14 residues. Germline V gene lookup returns CDR1 SGHTS and CDR2 YDEGEE. V lost 4 bases and J lost 0, with 10 bases in between. The DNA for the CDR3 is TGTGCCAGCAGCCACCCCGGGGCTAACTATGGCTACACCTTC. The encoded protein is CASSHPGANYGYTF.

CDR3 sequence reads: CASSSSSAAGGREQFF. CDR3 DNA sequence: TGCGCCAGCAGCTCGTCAAGCGCAGCGGGGGGGCGTGAGCAGTTCTTC. The rearrangement joins TRBV5-1 to TRBJ2-1; 10 bases fit TRBD2. V lost 3 bases and J lost 9; bases outside the gene matches: 12. CDR3 length: 16 amino acids. Germline V gene lookup returns CDR1 SGHRS and CDR2 YFSETQ. Looking up the rest from reference TRBV5-1 and TRBJ2-1 gives the full variable domain: KAGVTQTPRYLIKTRGQQVTLSCSPISGHRSVSWYQQTPGQGLQFLFEYFSETQRNKGNFPGRFSGRQFSNSRSEMNVSTLELGDSALYLCASSSSSAAGGREQFFGPGTRLTVL.

The chain employs TRBV11-2 and TRBJ2-2; perhaps TRBD1 as D (5 bases). Germline lookup yields CDR1 SGHAT and CDR2 FQNNGV. Trimming took off 1 base at V and 6 bases at J, with 15 bases between the two ends. The CDR3 is 16 residues long. DNA of the CDR3: TGTGCCAGCAGCTTAGGGGCGCAGGGATCGTCCGGGGAGCTGTTTTTT. The encoded protein is CASSLGAQGSSGELFF.

The rearrangement joins TRBV28 to TRBJ2-3; D possibly corresponds to TRBD1 (6 bases). V gave up 6 bases and J gave up 3 bases, with 13 bases separating them. The CDR3 runs 14 residues. The germline V gene has CDR1 MDHEN and CDR2 SYDVKM. CDR3 sequence: CASRSGGPTDTQYF. Here the CDR3 DNA reads TGTGCCAGCAGATCTGGGGGCCCGACAGATACGCAGTATTTT. Using reference TRBV28 and TRBJ2-3 for the parts outside the CDR3, the full variable domain is DVKVTQSSRYLVKRTGEKVFLECVQDMDHENMFWYRQDPGLGLRLIYFSYDVKMKEKGDIPEGYSVSREKKERFSLILESASTNQTSMYLCASRSGGPTDTQYFGPGTRLTVL.

This sequence joins TRBV18 and TRBJ2-3, with D hard to call. Germline assignment: CDR1 KGHSH and CDR2 LQKENI. This CDR3 has 14 amino acids. Trimming pared 4 bases from V and 6 bases from J, leaving 14 bases between. CDR3 sequence reads: CASSLDTNVDTQYF. Written as DNA, the CDR3 is TGTGCCAGCTCACTAGATACTAATGTCGATACGCAGTATTTT.

The chain has TRBV19 and TRBJ2-3; 13 nucleotides align to TRBD2. J gave up 3 bases and V 5 bases, and 5 bases lay outside the gene matches. The V gene's germline CDR1 is LNHDA and CDR2 SQIVND (reference sequence). The CDR3 totals 16 residues. DNA of the CDR3: TGTGCCAGTAGTCGGACTAGCGGGGGTAGTACAGATACGCAGTATTTT. This codes for CASSRTSGGSTDTQYF.

The V call is TRBV6-6, the J call TRBJ1-4; D uncertain. Germline lookup yields CDR1 MNHNY and CDR2 SVGAGI (reference sequence). CDR3 size: 11 residues. Trimming pared 6 bases from V and 4 bases from J, leaving 3 bases between. CDR3 in amino acids: CASSLNEKLFF. The CDR3 DNA follows: TGTGCCAGCAGCCTTAATGAAAAACTGTTTTTT.

The chain joins TRBV19 to TRBJ1-5; D might be TRBD1 (5 bases). Trimming pared 7 bases from V and 6 bases from J, leaving 19 bases between. The CDR3 contains 15 residues. Germline V gene data show CDR1 as LNHDA and CDR2 as SQIVND (reference sequence). The CDR3 is CASTPEEGRVQPQHF. The CDR3 DNA is TGTGCCAGTACCCCTGAGGAGGGGCGCGTTCAGCCCCAGCATTTT.

The chain joins TRBV5-4 to TRBJ1-1; no reliable D call. Germline V CDR1 and CDR2: SGHNT, YYREEE (reference sequence). The CDR3 loop spans 12 amino acids. Trimming cost V 4 bases and J 3 bases, with 7 bases left between them. The CDR3: CASSKADTEAFF. CDR3 coding DNA: TGTGCCAGCAGCAAAGCTGACACTGAAGCTTTCTTT.

V is TRBV24-1 and J is TRBJ2-3, with 10 nucleotides matching TRBD2. Germline loops: CDR1 KGHDR, CDR2 SFDVKD. The CDR3 sequence is 15 residues long. V lost 4 bases to trimming and J lost 0 bases; unmatched junction nucleotides: 0. This chain's CDR3 is CATSEAGGSTDTQYF. CDR3 coding DNA: TGTGCCACCAGTGAAGCGGGGGGGAGCACAGATACGCAGTATTTT.